The entry below describes one T cell receptor (beta chain). The data derive from a study of blood T cell repertoires in COVID-19. Study context: Donors in Cohort 3 counted as recovered after two negative PCRs, clearance, or symptom resolution.

Original analysis: Reference gene primers were amplified, and this amplification served to estimate nucleated cell counts. Profiling relied on immunoSEQ multiplex PCR, and the TCRdb table lists in-frame clones only, not all of them. That table gives V, J and clone size, and the DNA gave D and trimming. The data hold around 200,000 clones, with 80% to 90% observed a single time. This CDR3 spans 14 amino acids. Which cohort a participant joined came from the clinical history participants gave. The sample was PBMCs or T cells enriched from blood (not recorded which). This clonotype originated in a woman in her fifties or sixties in a cohort exposed to, infected with or recovered from COVID-19 (not recorded which). V is TRBV21-1 and J is TRBJ1-1. TRBV21-1 is tagged as a pseudogene. CDR3 amino acids: CASRIVPGSTEAFF. In nucleotides, the CDR3 is TGTGCCAGCAGAATAGTCCCGGGGAGCACTGAAGCTTTCTTT.